This TCR beta chain was recorded in a study of blood T cell repertoires in COVID-19. Of note for this clone: Germline is not matched at one junction end, which may reflect a read error.

Sequenced by immunoSEQ multiplex PCR; TCRdb stores in-frame clones only, minus some. In the table there are around 68,000 clones, around four fifths of which are singletons. CDR1 and CDR2 (germline): SGHTA, FQGNSA. The length of the CDR3 is 12 residues. The clonotype originates from a human donor in a cohort sampled during active COVID-19. Sequencing was carried out using peripheral blood. The genes are TRBV7-2 and TRBJ2-1; 8 positions match TRBD1. This CDR3 reads CASSLRTGRTVF. The CDR3 nucleotides read TGTGCCAGCAGCTTAAGGACAGGGCGTACGGTCTTC.